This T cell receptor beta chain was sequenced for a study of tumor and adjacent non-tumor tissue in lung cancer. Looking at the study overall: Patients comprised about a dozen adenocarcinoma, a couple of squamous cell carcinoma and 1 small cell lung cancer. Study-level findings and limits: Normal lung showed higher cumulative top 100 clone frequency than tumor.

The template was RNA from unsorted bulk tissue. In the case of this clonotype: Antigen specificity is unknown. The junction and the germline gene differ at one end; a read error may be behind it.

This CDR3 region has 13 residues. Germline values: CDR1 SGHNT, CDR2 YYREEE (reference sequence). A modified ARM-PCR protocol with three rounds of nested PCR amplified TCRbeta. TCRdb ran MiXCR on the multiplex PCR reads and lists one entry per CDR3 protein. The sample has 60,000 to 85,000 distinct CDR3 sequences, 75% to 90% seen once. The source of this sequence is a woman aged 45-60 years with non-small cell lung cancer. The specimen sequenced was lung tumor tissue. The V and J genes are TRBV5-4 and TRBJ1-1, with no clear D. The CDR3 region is CASGLVGNTEALF. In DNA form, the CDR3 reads TGTGCCAGCGGCTTGGTTGGGAACACTGAAGCTTTGTTT.